The T cell receptor (beta chain) described here comes from a study of OX40 agonist ivuxolimab in advanced cancers. Across the whole study: Two cutaneous melanoma patients and one hepatocellular carcinoma patient, three in all, had partial responses.

Of note for this clone: Its specificity is not known.

Whole-study findings and limits: By week 6 at 0.1 to 3.0 mg/kg, blood CD4+ and CD8+ T cells had expanded clonally. The mean number of expanded clones was higher in CD8+ T cells than in CD4+.

This CDR3 is built from 14 residues. V lost 4 bases to trimming and J lost 6 bases; unmatched junction nucleotides: 9. Germline V gives CDR1 MNHNS, CDR2 SASEGT. With autoimmune disease history or systemic immunosuppression, patients were excluded. Data came from immunoSEQ multiplex PCR; TCRdb stores just in-frame clones and leaves some out. This sample has 15,000 to 16,000 clones, with 80% to 85% found just once. Material: CD4+ or CD8+ T cells sorted from blood, obtained in a trial of the OX40 agonist ivuxolimab. This receptor was identified in an adult with an advanced solid tumor such as melanoma, head and neck, liver or kidney cancer. The chain uses TRBV6-1 and TRBJ2-7; TRBD1 matches at 7 bases. The CDR3 bases are TGTGCCAGCAGTGGCACGGACAGGTCACGCGAGCAGTACTTC. Its protein is CASSGTDRSREQYF.